This TCR beta chain was recorded in a study of blood T cell repertoires in COVID-19. Study information: Material from acute and convalescent COVID-19 was sourced from the United States, Italy and Spain.

Study processing details: Reference gene primer amplification in the assay estimated nucleated cell counts. TCRdb's table, derived via immunoSEQ multiplex PCR, lists solely in-frame clones and lacks some. V and J calls and clone size are given by that table; D and trimming were obtained from the DNA. Found here are about 50,000 clones, 86% of them singletons; the top ten hold about 3%. V lost 4 bases, J lost 1 base, and 7 bases stayed unmatched. Per the germline V gene, CDR1 is LGHDT and CDR2 is YNNKEL (reference sequence). This CDR3 contains 16 residues. Followed longitudinally, the Seattle patients had been enrolled during active infection.

V is TRBV3-1 (or the pseudogene TRBV3-2) and J is TRBJ1-2; 9 positions match TRBD1. Sequencing input: peripheral blood. The TCR sequence derives from a woman older than 75 with COVID-19, enrolled during active disease. The CDR3 loop is CASSRRTGVNNYGYTF. For the CDR3, the DNA is TGTGCCAGCAGCCGTCGGACAGGGGTCAATAACTATGGCTACACCTTC.